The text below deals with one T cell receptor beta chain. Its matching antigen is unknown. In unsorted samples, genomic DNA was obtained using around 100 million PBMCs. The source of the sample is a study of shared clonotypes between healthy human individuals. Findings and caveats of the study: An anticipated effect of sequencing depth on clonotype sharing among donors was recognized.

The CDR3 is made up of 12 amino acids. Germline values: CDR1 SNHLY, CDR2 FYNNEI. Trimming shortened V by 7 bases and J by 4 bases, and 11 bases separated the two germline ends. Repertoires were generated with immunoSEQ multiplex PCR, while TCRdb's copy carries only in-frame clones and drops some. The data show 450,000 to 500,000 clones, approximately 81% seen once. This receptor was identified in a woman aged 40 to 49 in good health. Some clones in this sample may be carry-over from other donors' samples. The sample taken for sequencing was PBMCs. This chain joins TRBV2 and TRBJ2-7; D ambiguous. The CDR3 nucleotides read TGTGCCAGCACCCGATTAACATACGAGCAGTACTTC. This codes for CASTRLTYEQYF.